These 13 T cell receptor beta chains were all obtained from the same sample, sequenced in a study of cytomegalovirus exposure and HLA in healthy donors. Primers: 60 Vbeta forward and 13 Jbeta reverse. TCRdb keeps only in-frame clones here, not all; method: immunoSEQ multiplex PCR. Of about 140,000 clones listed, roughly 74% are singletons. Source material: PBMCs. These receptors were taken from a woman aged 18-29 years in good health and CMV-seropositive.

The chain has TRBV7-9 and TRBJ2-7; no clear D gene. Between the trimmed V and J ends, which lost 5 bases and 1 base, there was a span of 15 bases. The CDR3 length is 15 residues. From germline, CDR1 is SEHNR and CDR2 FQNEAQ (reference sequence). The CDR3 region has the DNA TGTGCCAGCAGCCCTCGCGAGGTCCCTTCCTACGAGCAGTACTTC. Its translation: CASSPREVPSYEQYF.

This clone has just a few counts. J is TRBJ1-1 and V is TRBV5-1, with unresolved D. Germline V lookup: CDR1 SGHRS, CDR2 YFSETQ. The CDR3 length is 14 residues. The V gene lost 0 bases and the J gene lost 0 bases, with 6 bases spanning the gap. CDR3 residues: CASSLGVMNTEAFF. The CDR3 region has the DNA TGCGCCAGCAGCTTGGGAGTCATGAACACTGAAGCTTTCTTT.

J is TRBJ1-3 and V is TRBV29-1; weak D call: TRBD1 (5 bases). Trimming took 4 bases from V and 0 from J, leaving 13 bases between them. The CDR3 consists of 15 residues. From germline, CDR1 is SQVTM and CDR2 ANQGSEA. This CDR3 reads CSVGDRSTSGNTIYF. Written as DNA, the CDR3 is TGCAGCGTTGGCGACAGATCCACCTCTGGAAACACCATATATTTT.

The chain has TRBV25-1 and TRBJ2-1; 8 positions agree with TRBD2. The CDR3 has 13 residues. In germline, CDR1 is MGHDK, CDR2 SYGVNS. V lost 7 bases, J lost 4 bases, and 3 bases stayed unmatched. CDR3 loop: CASTRGGYNEQFF. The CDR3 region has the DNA TGTGCCAGCACCCGGGGGGGGTACAATGAGCAGTTCTTC.

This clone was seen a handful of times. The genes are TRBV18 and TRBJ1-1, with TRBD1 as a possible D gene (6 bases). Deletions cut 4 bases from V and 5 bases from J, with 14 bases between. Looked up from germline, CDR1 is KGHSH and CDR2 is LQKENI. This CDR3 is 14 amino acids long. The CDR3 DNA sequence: TGTGCCAGCTCACTGCGGGGGCTAAAAACTGAAGCTTTCTTT. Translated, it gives CASSLRGLKTEAFF.

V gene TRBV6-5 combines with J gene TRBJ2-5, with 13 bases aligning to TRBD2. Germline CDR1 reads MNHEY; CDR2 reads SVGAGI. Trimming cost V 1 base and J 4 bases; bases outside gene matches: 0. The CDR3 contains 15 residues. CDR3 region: CASSYWTSGGETQYF. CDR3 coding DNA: TGTGCCAGCAGTTACTGGACTAGCGGGGGAGAGACCCAGTACTTC.

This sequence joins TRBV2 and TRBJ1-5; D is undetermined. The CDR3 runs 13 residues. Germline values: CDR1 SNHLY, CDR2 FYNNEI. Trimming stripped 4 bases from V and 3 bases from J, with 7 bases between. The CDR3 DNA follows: TGTGCCAGCAGTGGAGAGCTCAATCAGCCCCAGCATTTT. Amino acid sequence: CASSGELNQPQHF.

In DNA, the CDR3 is TGTGCCAGCAGCTCTCGACAGGGGGCACACACTGAAGCTTTCTTT. It specifies CASSSRQGAHTEAFF. The chain uses TRBV4-2 and TRBJ1-1; TRBD1 aligns across 10 bases. The CDR3 is 15 amino acids. CDR1 is LGHNA, CDR2 YNFKEQ, per germline. V lost 5 bases and J lost 3; bases outside the gene matches: 6.

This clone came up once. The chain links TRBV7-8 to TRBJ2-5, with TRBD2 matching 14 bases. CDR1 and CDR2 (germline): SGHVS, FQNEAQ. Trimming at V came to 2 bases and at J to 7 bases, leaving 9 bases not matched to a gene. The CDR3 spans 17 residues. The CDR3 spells CASSLLLTSGGAGTQYF. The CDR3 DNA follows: TGTGCCAGCAGCTTACTTTTGACTAGCGGGGGGGCGGGGACCCAGTACTTC.

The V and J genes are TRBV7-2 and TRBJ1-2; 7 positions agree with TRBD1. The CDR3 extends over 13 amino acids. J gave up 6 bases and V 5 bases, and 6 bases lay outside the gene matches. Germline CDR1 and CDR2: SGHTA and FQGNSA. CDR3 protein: CASSQTGNNGYTF. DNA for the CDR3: TGTGCCAGCAGCCAGACAGGGAATAATGGCTACACCTTC.

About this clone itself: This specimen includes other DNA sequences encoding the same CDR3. The CDR3 bases are TGTGCCAGCGCGCAGGGTGTCTCGCCCCTCCACTTT. Amino acid sequence: CASAQGVSPLHF. V and J are TRBV7-9 and TRBJ1-6; TRBD1 is a possible D gene (5 bases). Germline-derived CDR1 and CDR2 are SEHNR and FQNEAQ (reference sequence). This CDR3 has 12 residues. V shed 8 bases and J shed 13 bases, with 15 bases lying between them.

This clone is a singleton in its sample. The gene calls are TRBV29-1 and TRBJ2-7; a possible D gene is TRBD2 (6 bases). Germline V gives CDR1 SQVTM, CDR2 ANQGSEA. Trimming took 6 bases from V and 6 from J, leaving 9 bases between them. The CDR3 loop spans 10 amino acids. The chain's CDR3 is CSVVEGEQYF. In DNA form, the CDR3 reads TGCAGCGTCGTGGAGGGCGAGCAGTACTTC.

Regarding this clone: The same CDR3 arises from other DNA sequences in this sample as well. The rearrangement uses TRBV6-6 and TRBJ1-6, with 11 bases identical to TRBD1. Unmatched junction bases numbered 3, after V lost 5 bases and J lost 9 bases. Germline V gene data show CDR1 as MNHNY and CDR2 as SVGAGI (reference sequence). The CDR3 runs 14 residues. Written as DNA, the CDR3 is TGTGCCAGCAGTCCGGGACAGGGGGTTTCACCCCTCCACTTT. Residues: CASSPGQGVSPLHF.